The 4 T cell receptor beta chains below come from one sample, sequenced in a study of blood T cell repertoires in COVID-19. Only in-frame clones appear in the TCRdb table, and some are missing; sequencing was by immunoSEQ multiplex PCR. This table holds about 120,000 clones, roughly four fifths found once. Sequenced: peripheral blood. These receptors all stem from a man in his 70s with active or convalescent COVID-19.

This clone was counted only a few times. Here the CDR3 reads CASSNQDYPFPIQYF. CDR3 in DNA: TGTGCCAGCAGTAACCAGGACTACCCATTCCCCATTCAGTACTTC. This chain links TRBV6-2 or TRBV6-3 with TRBJ2-4; D is possibly TRBD2 (6 bases). V was clipped by 5 bases and J by 9 bases, with 20 bases between them. This CDR3 region has 15 residues. The germline CDR1 and CDR2 sequences are MNHEY and SVGEGT.

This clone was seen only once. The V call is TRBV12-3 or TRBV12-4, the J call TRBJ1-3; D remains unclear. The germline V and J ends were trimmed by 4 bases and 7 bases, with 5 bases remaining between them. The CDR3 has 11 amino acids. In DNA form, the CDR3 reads TGTGCCAGCAGTTCCTACAACACCATATATTTT. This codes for CASSSYNTIYF.

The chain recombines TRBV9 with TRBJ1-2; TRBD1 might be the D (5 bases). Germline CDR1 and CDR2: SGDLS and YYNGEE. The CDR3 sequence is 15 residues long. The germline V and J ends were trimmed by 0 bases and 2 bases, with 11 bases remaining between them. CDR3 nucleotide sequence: TGTGCCAGCAGCGTAGCTGCCCAGGGAAACTATGGCTACACCTTC. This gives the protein CASSVAAQGNYGYTF.

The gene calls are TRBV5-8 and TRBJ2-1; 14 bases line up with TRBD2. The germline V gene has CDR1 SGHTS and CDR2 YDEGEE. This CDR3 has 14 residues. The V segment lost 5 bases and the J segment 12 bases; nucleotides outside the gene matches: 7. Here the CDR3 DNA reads TGTGCCAGCAGTTCCAGACTAGCGGGAGGGAGGCAGTTCTTC. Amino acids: CASSSRLAGGRQFF.